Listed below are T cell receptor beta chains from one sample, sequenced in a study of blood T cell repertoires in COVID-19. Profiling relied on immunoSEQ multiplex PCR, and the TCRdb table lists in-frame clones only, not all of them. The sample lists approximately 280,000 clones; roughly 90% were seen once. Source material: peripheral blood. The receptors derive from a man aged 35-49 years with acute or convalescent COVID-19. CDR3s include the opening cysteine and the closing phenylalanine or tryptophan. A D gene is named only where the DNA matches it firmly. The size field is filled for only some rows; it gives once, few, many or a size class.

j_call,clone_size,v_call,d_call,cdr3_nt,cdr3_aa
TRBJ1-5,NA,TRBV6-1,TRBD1,TGTGCCAGCAGTGAAGCGCTGGGACAGGGTCGAAGCAATCAGCCCCAGCATTTT,CASSEALGQGRSNQPQHF
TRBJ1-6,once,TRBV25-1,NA,TGTGCCAGCACCCCCTGGGGGGGTGGCAGCTCACCCCTCCACTTT,CASTPWGGGSSPLHF
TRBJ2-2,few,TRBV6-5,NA,TGTGCCAGCAGAACGACAGCGAACACCGGGGAGCTGTTTTTT,CASRTTANTGELFF
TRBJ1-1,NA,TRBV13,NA,TGTGCCAGCAGCTCCCGGACATCAGATGATGAAGCTTTCTTT,CASSSRTSDDEAFF
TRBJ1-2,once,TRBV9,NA,TGTGCCAGCAGCGTAGGCAACAATAACTATGGCTACACCTTC,CASSVGNNNYGYTF
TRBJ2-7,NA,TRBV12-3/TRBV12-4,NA,TGTGCCAGCAGTTTTTACCAGATCTACGAGCAGTACTTC,CASSFYQIYEQYF
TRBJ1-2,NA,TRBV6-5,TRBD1,TGTGCCAGCAGTTACAGGACAGGGGGCGACTATGGCTACACCTTC,CASSYRTGGDYGYTF
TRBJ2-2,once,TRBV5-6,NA,TGTGCCAGCAGCCCCTCAGGCCCCGGGGAGCTGTTTTTT,CASSPSGPGELFF
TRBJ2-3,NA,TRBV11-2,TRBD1,TGTGCCAGCAGCCCAAGGGACAGGGTGGATGATACGCAGTATTTT,CASSPRDRVDDTQYF
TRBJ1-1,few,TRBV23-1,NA,TGCGCCAGCAGTCAGAGGGCAAGTAGCACTGAAGCTTTCTTT,CASSQRASSTEAFF
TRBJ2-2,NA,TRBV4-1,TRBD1,TGCGCCAGCAGCCAAGGGGGACAGGGGGCCGGGGAGCTGTTTTTT,CASSQGGQGAGELFF
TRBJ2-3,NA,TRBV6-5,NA,TGTGCCAGCTCCAGGGATTTGGGCACAGATACGCAGTATTTT,CASSRDLGTDTQYF
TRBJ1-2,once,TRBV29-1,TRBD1,TGCAGCGTTCTCGGGACAGGGGAAGGCTACACCTTC,CSVLGTGEGYTF
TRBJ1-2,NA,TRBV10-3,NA,TGTGCCATCAGTCCGCAGGATAACTATGGCTACACCTTC,CAISPQDNYGYTF
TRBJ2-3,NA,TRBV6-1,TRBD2,TGTGCCAGCAGTGGGACTAGCGGGGGGGTCTGGGCAGATACGCAGTATTTT,CASSGTSGGVWADTQYF
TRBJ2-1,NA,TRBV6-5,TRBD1,TGTGCCAGCAGTTCCGGGACAGGGGTTAGCAATGAGCAGTTCTTC,CASSSGTGVSNEQFF
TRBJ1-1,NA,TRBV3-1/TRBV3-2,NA,TGTGCCAGCAGCCAAGGGGCCGGGCAGGGCTACACTGAAGCTTTCTTT,CASSQGAGQGYTEAFF
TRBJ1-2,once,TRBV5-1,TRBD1,TGCGCCAGCAGCTTTGTGTCAGGGGGGAACTATGGCTACACCTTC,CASSFVSGGNYGYTF
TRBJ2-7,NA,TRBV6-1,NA,TGTGCCAGCAGTGAAGGGCCAGGGGTCTCCTACGAGCAGTACTTC,CASSEGPGVSYEQYF
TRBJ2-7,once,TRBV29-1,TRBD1,TGCAGCGTTGAGGAGGGACAGGGCTACGAGCAGTACTTC,CSVEEGQGYEQYF
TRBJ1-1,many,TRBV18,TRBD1,TGTGCCAGCTCGGAGAGGACAGGGGGGACTGAAGCTTTCTTT,CASSERTGGTEAFF
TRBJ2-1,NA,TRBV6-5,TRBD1,TGTGCCAGCACCTGGACAGGGGTGGGTGAGCAGTTCTTC,CASTWTGVGEQFF
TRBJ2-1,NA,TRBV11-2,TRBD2,TGTGCCAGCAGCTTATTTGCGGGGGGACCCATGGGGGAGTTCTTC,CASSLFAGGPMGEFF
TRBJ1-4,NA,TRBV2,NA,TGTGCCGGAAGAGTAGAGGGAGGAAAACTGTTTTTT,CAGRVEGGKLFF
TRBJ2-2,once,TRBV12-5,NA,TGTGCTAGTGTGGAGGTTAACACCGGGGAGCTGTTTTTT,CASVEVNTGELFF
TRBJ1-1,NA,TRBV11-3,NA,TGTGCCAGCAGCTTAAAGGGGTTGAACACTGAAGCTTTCTTT,CASSLKGLNTEAFF